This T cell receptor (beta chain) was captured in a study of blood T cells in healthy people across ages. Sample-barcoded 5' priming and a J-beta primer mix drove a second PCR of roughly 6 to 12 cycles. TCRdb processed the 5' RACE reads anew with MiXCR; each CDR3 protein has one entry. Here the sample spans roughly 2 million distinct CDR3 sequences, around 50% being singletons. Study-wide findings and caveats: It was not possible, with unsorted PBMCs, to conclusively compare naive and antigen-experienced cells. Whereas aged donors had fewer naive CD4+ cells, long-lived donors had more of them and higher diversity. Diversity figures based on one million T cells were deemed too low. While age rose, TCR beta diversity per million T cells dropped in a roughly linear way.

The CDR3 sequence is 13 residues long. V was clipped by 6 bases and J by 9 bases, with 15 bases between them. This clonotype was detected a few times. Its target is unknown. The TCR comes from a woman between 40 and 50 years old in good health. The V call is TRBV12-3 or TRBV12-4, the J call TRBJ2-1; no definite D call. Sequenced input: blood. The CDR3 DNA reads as TGTGCCAGCAGAGATAGTTCCCGAGGTGAGCAGTTCTTC. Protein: CASRDSSRGEQFF.